This T cell receptor beta chain was obtained from a study of chemoradiotherapy in HPV16-positive cancers. Across the whole study: Functional T-cell assays on a couple of HPV16-positive patients' cells defined candidate HPV-specific clones and common TCR motifs. Study-wide points: Functional assays defining HPV-specific T cells used only a couple of HPV16-positive patients. Candidate HPV-specific clones and E7-related TCR motifs grew in tumor during treatment.

The ends were cut back, 5 bases at V and 0 bases at J, with 16 bases in the middle. The CDR3 runs to 16 residues. Germline V gives CDR1 LNHDA, CDR2 SQIVND (reference sequence). Over chemoradiotherapy, repertoires were sampled more than once. Sequencing was performed with immunoSEQ multiplex PCR; in TCRdb, only in-frame clones are kept and a portion is missing. Seen here are about 3,500 clones, 94% observed once, and the top ten hold less than 4%. A word on this clone: Its antigen is currently unknown.

The chain combines TRBV19 with TRBJ1-1, with D maybe TRBD1 (6 bases). This material was acquired from a patient who underwent chemoradiotherapy. The origin of this receptor is a human donor with HPV-associated anogenital cancer. The CDR3 DNA follows: TGTGCCAGTAGTTACGACGCGCGGGGGCTGAACACTGAAGCTTTCTTT. Protein: CASSYDARGLNTEAFF.